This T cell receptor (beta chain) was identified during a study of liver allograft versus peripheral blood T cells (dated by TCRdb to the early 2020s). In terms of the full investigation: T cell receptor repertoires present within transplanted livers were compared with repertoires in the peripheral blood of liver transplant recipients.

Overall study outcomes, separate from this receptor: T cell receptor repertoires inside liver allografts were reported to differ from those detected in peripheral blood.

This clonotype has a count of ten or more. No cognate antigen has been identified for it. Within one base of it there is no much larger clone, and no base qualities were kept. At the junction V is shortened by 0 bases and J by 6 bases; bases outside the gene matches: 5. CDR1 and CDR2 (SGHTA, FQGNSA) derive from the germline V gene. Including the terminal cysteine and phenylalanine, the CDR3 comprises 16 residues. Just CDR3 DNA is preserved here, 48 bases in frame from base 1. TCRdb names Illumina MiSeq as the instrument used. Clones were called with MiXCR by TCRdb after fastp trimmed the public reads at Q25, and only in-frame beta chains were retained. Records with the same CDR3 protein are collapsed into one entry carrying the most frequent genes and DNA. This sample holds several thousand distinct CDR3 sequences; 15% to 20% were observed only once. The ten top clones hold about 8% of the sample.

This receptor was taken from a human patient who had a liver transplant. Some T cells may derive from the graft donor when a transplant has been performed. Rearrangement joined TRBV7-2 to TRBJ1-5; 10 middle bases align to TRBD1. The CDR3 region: CASSLASGTGVQPQHF. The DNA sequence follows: TGTGCCAGCAGCTTAGCTTCGGGGACAGGGGTTCAGCCCCAGCATTTT.